These T cell receptor beta chains were read from a single sample in a study of control samples from healthy donors and cancer patients. TCRdb keeps only in-frame clones here, not all; method: immunoSEQ multiplex PCR. The sample includes approximately 100,000 clones, around 90% of them seen just once. The sequenced sample consisted of blood. The receptors were sampled from a man aged 30-40 years in good health. The CDR3 runs from the conserved cysteine through the conserved F or W. D genes are given only for firm matches. Only some rows state a clone size, as once, few, many or a class for expanded clones.

clone size: .; J gene: TRBJ1-5; V gene: TRBV24-1; D gene: .; CDR3 protein: CATSDHRAVSNQPQHF; CDR3 DNA: TGTGCCACCAGTGACCACCGGGCGGTTAGCAATCAGCCCCAGCATTTT
clone size: .; J gene: TRBJ2-7; V gene: TRBV11-3; D gene: TRBD2; CDR3 protein: CASRESGRPYEQYF; CDR3 DNA: TGTGCCAGCAGGGAGAGCGGGAGACCCTACGAGCAGTACTTC
clone size: .; J gene: TRBJ2-4; V gene: TRBV18; D gene: .; CDR3 protein: CASSPPSLAKNIQYF; CDR3 DNA: TGTGCCAGCTCACCACCCTCCCTAGCCAAAAACATTCAGTACTTC
clone size: .; J gene: TRBJ1-2; V gene: TRBV9; D gene: .; CDR3 protein: CASSFRTGPGGYTF; CDR3 DNA: TGTGCCAGCAGCTTTCGGACGGGCCCGGGGGGCTACACCTTC
clone size: .; J gene: TRBJ1-3; V gene: TRBV3-1/TRBV3-2; D gene: .; CDR3 protein: CASSQVVLLDGAGNTIYF; CDR3 DNA: TGTGCCAGCAGCCAAGTGGTTCTGTTAGACGGTGCTGGAAACACCATATATTTT
clone size: once; J gene: TRBJ2-7; V gene: TRBV19; D gene: TRBD2; CDR3 protein: CASSILPGLAYSYEQYF; CDR3 DNA: TGTGCCAGTAGTATTTTACCGGGACTAGCGTACTCCTACGAGCAGTACTTC
clone size: .; J gene: TRBJ2-7; V gene: TRBV7-9; D gene: .; CDR3 protein: CASSSLLVHEQYF; CDR3 DNA: TGTGCCAGCAGCTCCCTTTTGGTCCACGAGCAGTACTTC
clone size: .; J gene: TRBJ1-2; V gene: TRBV7-2; D gene: .; CDR3 protein: CASSLDMNYGYTF; CDR3 DNA: TGTGCCAGCAGCTTAGACATGAACTATGGCTACACCTTC
clone size: .; J gene: TRBJ2-5; V gene: TRBV11-2; D gene: .; CDR3 protein: CASSLRLLQETQYF; CDR3 DNA: TGTGCCAGCAGTCTTAGACTGCTACAAGAGACCCAGTACTTC
clone size: .; J gene: TRBJ2-2; V gene: TRBV9; D gene: TRBD2; CDR3 protein: CASSVGTSGNTGELFF; CDR3 DNA: TGTGCCAGCAGCGTAGGGACTAGCGGGAACACCGGGGAGCTGTTTTTT
clone size: .; J gene: TRBJ2-1; V gene: TRBV9; D gene: .; CDR3 protein: CASSVGNGEQFF; CDR3 DNA: TGTGCCAGCAGCGTAGGAAATGGTGAGCAGTTCTTC
clone size: .; J gene: TRBJ2-1; V gene: TRBV7-8; D gene: .; CDR3 protein: CASSLARISYNEQFF; CDR3 DNA: TGTGCCAGCAGCTTAGCCCGGATCTCCTACAATGAGCAGTTCTTC
clone size: .; J gene: TRBJ2-3; V gene: TRBV5-1; D gene: .; CDR3 protein: CASSFYSDTQYF; CDR3 DNA: TGCGCCAGCAGCTTCTATTCAGATACGCAGTATTTT
clone size: .; J gene: TRBJ2-4; V gene: TRBV5-3; D gene: TRBD1; CDR3 protein: CARSSDRGMKYF; CDR3 DNA: TGTGCCAGAAGCAGCGACAGGGGAATGAAATACTTC
clone size: .; J gene: TRBJ2-1; V gene: TRBV14; D gene: .; CDR3 protein: CASSQGYPGWGNEQFF; CDR3 DNA: TGTGCCAGCAGCCAAGGGTATCCAGGGTGGGGGAATGAGCAGTTCTTC
clone size: few; J gene: TRBJ2-1; V gene: TRBV5-1; D gene: TRBD2; CDR3 protein: CASSPISGYPFF; CDR3 DNA: TGCGCCAGCAGCCCCATTAGCGGGTATCCGTTCTTC
clone size: once; J gene: TRBJ1-5; V gene: TRBV2; D gene: .; CDR3 protein: CASSGVGARNQPQHF; CDR3 DNA: TGTGCCAGCAGTGGGGTGGGGGCACGCAATCAGCCCCAGCATTTT
clone size: once; J gene: TRBJ2-1; V gene: TRBV24-1; D gene: .; CDR3 protein: CATSDLPSERANEQFF; CDR3 DNA: TGTGCCACCAGTGATTTGCCTTCGGAGCGGGCCAATGAGCAGTTCTTC
clone size: .; J gene: TRBJ2-1; V gene: TRBV9; D gene: .; CDR3 protein: CASSPQRFGYNEQFF; CDR3 DNA: TGTGCCAGCAGCCCCCAAAGGTTTGGATACAATGAGCAGTTCTTC
clone size: .; J gene: TRBJ2-7; V gene: TRBV27; D gene: TRBD2; CDR3 protein: CASSIAGPAYEQYF; CDR3 DNA: TGTGCCAGCAGCATAGCGGGGCCCGCCTACGAGCAGTACTTC
clone size: .; J gene: TRBJ2-1; V gene: TRBV19; D gene: TRBD2; CDR3 protein: CASTPLAGGPNEQFF; CDR3 DNA: TGTGCCAGTACCCCACTAGCGGGAGGGCCTAATGAGCAGTTCTTC
clone size: .; J gene: TRBJ2-3; V gene: TRBV24-1; D gene: .; CDR3 protein: CATSDSPMEPDPTQYF; CDR3 DNA: TGTGCCACCAGTGATTCCCCTATGGAACCTGATCCTACGCAGTATTTT
clone size: .; J gene: TRBJ2-7; V gene: TRBV28; D gene: TRBD2; CDR3 protein: CASKPGLAGPVWYEQYF; CDR3 DNA: TGTGCCAGCAAACCTGGACTAGCGGGACCCGTTTGGTACGAGCAGTACTTC
clone size: .; J gene: TRBJ2-7; V gene: TRBV5-4; D gene: TRBD2; CDR3 protein: CASSYQREPYEQYF; CDR3 DNA: TGTGCCAGCAGCTACCAGCGGGAGCCCTACGAGCAGTACTTC
clone size: .; J gene: TRBJ2-1; V gene: TRBV24-1; D gene: .; CDR3 protein: CATSDRTASYNEQFF; CDR3 DNA: TGTGCCACCAGTGATAGGACAGCCTCCTACAATGAGCAGTTCTTC
clone size: .; J gene: TRBJ2-7; V gene: TRBV6-2/TRBV6-3; D gene: .; CDR3 protein: CASSTFGDKDYEQYF; CDR3 DNA: TGTGCCAGTAGCACCTTCGGGGACAAAGACTACGAGCAGTACTTC
clone size: .; J gene: TRBJ2-1; V gene: TRBV11-3; D gene: .; CDR3 protein: CASSSYKRAAYNEQFF; CDR3 DNA: TGTGCCAGCAGCTCCTACAAGCGGGCCGCCTACAATGAGCAGTTCTTC
clone size: .; J gene: TRBJ1-5; V gene: TRBV3-1/TRBV3-2; D gene: .; CDR3 protein: CASSQQRGQPQHF; CDR3 DNA: TGTGCCAGCAGCCAGCAAAGGGGGCAGCCCCAGCATTTT
clone size: .; J gene: TRBJ2-7; V gene: TRBV5-1; D gene: TRBD1; CDR3 protein: CASSWTGYYEQYF; CDR3 DNA: TGCGCCAGCAGCTGGACAGGGTACTACGAGCAGTACTTC
clone size: .; J gene: TRBJ2-1; V gene: TRBV9; D gene: .; CDR3 protein: CASSVANEQFF; CDR3 DNA: TGTGCCAGCAGCGTAGCGAATGAGCAGTTCTTC
clone size: .; J gene: TRBJ1-6; V gene: TRBV11-1; D gene: TRBD1; CDR3 protein: CASSLFGTVGDSPLHF; CDR3 DNA: TGTGCCAGCAGCTTATTCGGGACAGTTGGGGATTCACCCCTCCACTTT
clone size: .; J gene: TRBJ2-1; V gene: TRBV10-3; D gene: TRBD2; CDR3 protein: CAISGQLAGAYNEQFF; CDR3 DNA: TGTGCCATCAGTGGGCAACTAGCGGGCGCCTACAATGAGCAGTTCTTC
clone size: .; J gene: TRBJ2-7; V gene: TRBV5-5; D gene: .; CDR3 protein: CASSTTGNPNEQYF; CDR3 DNA: TGTGCCAGCAGCACAACAGGGAATCCGAACGAGCAGTACTTC
clone size: .; J gene: TRBJ2-7; V gene: TRBV12-3/TRBV12-4; D gene: TRBD1; CDR3 protein: CASSWDRGYEQYF; CDR3 DNA: TGTGCCAGCAGTTGGGACAGGGGCTACGAGCAGTACTTC
clone size: .; J gene: TRBJ1-4; V gene: TRBV5-1; D gene: TRBD1; CDR3 protein: CASSLGQGEEKLFF; CDR3 DNA: TGCGCCAGCAGCTTGGGACAGGGGGAAGAAAAACTGTTTTTT
clone size: .; J gene: TRBJ2-2; V gene: TRBV18; D gene: .; CDR3 protein: CASSPPSIPSSGELFF; CDR3 DNA: TGTGCCAGCTCACCACCCTCGATCCCCAGCAGCGGGGAGCTGTTTTTT
clone size: .; J gene: TRBJ1-5; V gene: TRBV24-1; D gene: .; CDR3 protein: CATSDPRGANNQPQHF; CDR3 DNA: TGTGCCACCAGTGATCCGAGGGGGGCCAACAATCAGCCCCAGCATTTT
clone size: .; J gene: TRBJ2-1; V gene: TRBV2; D gene: .; CDR3 protein: CASRADRYNEQFF; CDR3 DNA: TGTGCCAGCCGAGCCGACAGGTACAATGAGCAGTTCTTC
clone size: .; J gene: TRBJ1-3; V gene: TRBV7-6; D gene: TRBD1; CDR3 protein: CASSLSGGSASGNTIYF; CDR3 DNA: TGTGCCAGCAGCTTATCAGGGGGCTCAGCCTCTGGAAACACCATATATTTT
clone size: .; J gene: TRBJ1-1; V gene: TRBV19; D gene: .; CDR3 protein: CASFWGGDTEAFF; CDR3 DNA: TGTGCCAGCTTCTGGGGCGGCGACACTGAAGCTTTCTTT
clone size: .; J gene: TRBJ1-1; V gene: TRBV27; D gene: .; CDR3 protein: CASSWWGGTEAFF; CDR3 DNA: TGTGCCAGCAGCTGGTGGGGGGGGACTGAAGCTTTCTTT
clone size: few; J gene: TRBJ2-7; V gene: TRBV29-1; D gene: TRBD1; CDR3 protein: CSAPGTGDDEQYF; CDR3 DNA: TGCAGCGCCCCCGGGACAGGGGACGACGAGCAGTACTTC
clone size: .; J gene: TRBJ2-1; V gene: TRBV6-2/TRBV6-3; D gene: TRBD2; CDR3 protein: CASSYGVAGGQWIKQFF; CDR3 DNA: TGTGCCAGCAGTTACGGAGTAGCGGGAGGGCAATGGATTAAGCAGTTCTTC
clone size: .; J gene: TRBJ2-5; V gene: TRBV15; D gene: TRBD1; CDR3 protein: CATSSGAPGTGVGDVEETQYF; CDR3 DNA: TGTGCCACCAGCAGCGGCGCCCCGGGTACAGGGGTGGGTGATGTCGAAGAGACCCAGTACTTC
clone size: .; J gene: TRBJ2-1; V gene: TRBV2; D gene: .; CDR3 protein: CASKFRRDANEQFF; CDR3 DNA: TGTGCCAGCAAGTTCAGGAGGGATGCGAATGAGCAGTTCTTC
clone size: .; J gene: TRBJ2-7; V gene: TRBV28; D gene: TRBD2; CDR3 protein: CASSMTSGGTYEQYF; CDR3 DNA: TGTGCCAGCAGCATGACTAGCGGGGGGACCTACGAGCAGTACTTC
clone size: .; J gene: TRBJ2-5; V gene: TRBV2; D gene: .; CDR3 protein: CASLPRILQETQYF; CDR3 DNA: TGTGCCAGCCTGCCCAGAATCCTTCAAGAGACCCAGTACTTC
clone size: .; J gene: TRBJ2-1; V gene: TRBV4-1; D gene: TRBD2; CDR3 protein: CASSRGLAGGGNEQFF; CDR3 DNA: TGCGCCAGCAGCCGGGGACTAGCGGGAGGTGGTAATGAGCAGTTCTTC
clone size: .; J gene: TRBJ2-2; V gene: TRBV4-2; D gene: TRBD2; CDR3 protein: CASSQDRTSAGELFF; CDR3 DNA: TGTGCCAGCAGCCAAGACCGGACTAGCGCCGGGGAGCTGTTTTTT
clone size: .; J gene: TRBJ2-7; V gene: TRBV4-1; D gene: .; CDR3 protein: CASSPWTDYEQYF; CDR3 DNA: TGCGCCAGCAGCCCCTGGACAGACTACGAGCAGTACTTC
clone size: once; J gene: TRBJ1-4; V gene: TRBV12-3/TRBV12-4; D gene: .; CDR3 protein: CASTSGPREKLFF; CDR3 DNA: TGTGCCAGCACCTCGGGACCTCGGGAAAAACTGTTTTTT
clone size: .; J gene: TRBJ2-1; V gene: TRBV11-1; D gene: TRBD2; CDR3 protein: CASSFVTGGAEQFF; CDR3 DNA: TGTGCCAGCAGCTTTGTTACGGGAGGTGCTGAGCAGTTCTTC
clone size: .; J gene: TRBJ2-5; V gene: TRBV9; D gene: TRBD1; CDR3 protein: CASSGGTEETQYF; CDR3 DNA: TGTGCCAGCAGCGGGGGGACAGAAGAGACCCAGTACTTC